The next 8 T cell receptor beta chains were all read from a single sample in a study of breast tumors, draining lymph nodes, adjacent tissues. TCRdb redid the calling of the multiplex PCR reads with MiXCR, one entry per CDR3 protein. The repertoire consists of 190,000 or so distinct CDR3 sequences, with over 25% occurring once and the leading ten covering 4.3%. The lymph nodes were axillary draining lymph nodes from breast cancer patients. What was sequenced was axillary lymph node tissue. The receptors originated from a female donor with breast cancer. Some clones in this sample may be carry-over from other donors' samples.

The chain carries TRBV6-5 and TRBJ1-2; perhaps TRBD1 as D (6 bases). This CDR3 spans 13 amino acids. Trimming cost V 5 bases and J 5 bases, with 12 bases left between them. The V gene's germline CDR1 is MNHEY and CDR2 SVGAGI. CDR3 sequence reads: CASSHRDIYGYTF. The CDR3 nucleotides read TGTGCCAGCAGTCACCGGGACATTTATGGCTACACCTTC.

In this sample, this clonotype turned up many times. The chain recombines TRBV11-2 with TRBJ2-7; 11 bases are a match to TRBD1. After removal of 6 bases from V and 3 bases from J, the junction contained 7 bases not matched to a gene. The germline CDR1 and CDR2 sequences are SGHAT and FQNNGV. CDR3 length equals 15 residues. CDR3 DNA sequence: TGTGCCAGCAGGGTGGGGACAGGGGGGAACTACGAGCAGTACTTC. Its protein product is CASRVGTGGNYEQYF.

In its sample, this clonotype was seen many times. The chain joins TRBV6-5 to TRBJ1-5, with D maybe TRBD1 (5 bases). Germline assignment: CDR1 MNHEY and CDR2 SVGAGI. With 8 bases removed from V and 3 bases from J, the gap between germline ends came to 11 bases. The CDR3 consists of 13 residues. CDR3 coding DNA: TGTGCCAGCGGGGGAAGGGACAATCAGCCCCAGCATTTT. As protein: CASGGRDNQPQHF.

This clonotype was detected many times. The genes are TRBV5-6 and TRBJ1-5; D is undetermined. CDR3 length: 14 residues. The germline V and J ends were trimmed by 2 bases and 2 bases, with 8 bases remaining between them. Germline CDR1 SGHDT, CDR2 YYEEEE. CDR3 DNA: TGTGCCAGCAGCTTTTGGGGTCGCAATCAGCCCCAGCATTTT. Protein: CASSFWGRNQPQHF.

This clonotype has a handful of counts. It may be a read error: a sequence one base away is much more abundant. This rearrangement joins TRBV9 to TRBJ2-7; the D gene is possibly TRBD1 (5 bases). Germline-derived CDR1 and CDR2 are SGDLS and YYNGEE. The CDR3 runs 14 residues. CDR3 sequence reads: CASSASWGPYEQSF. The CDR3 DNA reads as TGTGCCAGCAGCGCCTCCTGGGGCCCCTACGAGCAGTCCTTC. The whole variable domain, remainder taken from reference TRBV9 and TRBJ2-7, is DSGVTQTPKHLITATGQRVTLRCSPRSGDLSVYWYQQSLDQGLQFLIQYYNGEERAKGNILERFSAQQFPDLHSELNLSSLELGDSALYFCASSASWGPYEQSFGPGTRLTVT.

This clonotype has a count of ten or more. This chain joins TRBV4-2 and TRBJ2-1; D is perhaps TRBD2 (6 bases). This CDR3 contains 15 residues. Trimming shortened V by 0 bases and J by 5 bases, and 11 bases separated the two germline ends. Germline V lookup: CDR1 LGHNA, CDR2 YNFKEQ. The CDR3 sequence: CASSQEPTSNNEQFF. Here the CDR3 DNA reads TGTGCCAGCAGCCAAGAACCAACTAGCAACAATGAGCAGTTCTTC.

This clonotype has at least ten counts. The chain recombines TRBV11-3 with TRBJ1-2; D not resolved. Germline CDR1 SGHNT, CDR2 YENEEA. The V end was cut by 0 bases, the J end by 2 bases, with 4 bases between. The CDR3 sequence is 13 residues long. The CDR3 sequence is CASSLEQNYGYTF. CDR3 DNA: TGTGCCAGCAGCTTAGAACAGAACTATGGCTACACCTTC.

This clonotype appeared many times. This chain connects TRBV6-6 to TRBJ2-3, with D perhaps TRBD1 (6 bases). Trimming removed 6 bases at V and 6 bases at J, with 16 bases between. The CDR3 totals 14 residues. In germline, CDR1 is MNHNY, CDR2 SVGAGI (reference sequence). This chain's CDR3 is CASRTLGGMDTQYF. CDR3 in DNA: TGTGCCAGCAGAACCTTAGGGGGAATGGATACGCAGTATTTT.